One sample yielded the 32 T cell receptor beta chains listed below, sequenced in a study of blood T cell repertoires in COVID-19. Using immunoSEQ multiplex PCR, the repertoire was profiled, and TCRdb retains in-frame clones only, with some absent. The repertoire consists of just over 95,000 clones, with over 75% occurring once and the leading ten covering 5% to 6%. Sequencing was carried out using peripheral blood. The receptor source for this set is a man aged 45-65 years with acute or convalescent COVID-19.

The V call is TRBV4-1, the J call TRBJ2-5, with 7 bases aligning to TRBD2. Germline V gene lookup returns CDR1 MGHRA and CDR2 YSYEKL. The ends lost 0 bases at V and 0 bases at J; junction bases unmatched: 7. The length of the CDR3 is 17 residues. The CDR3 nucleotides are TGCGCCAGCAGCCAAGATGAACCAGCGGGGTACCAAGAGACCCAGTACTTC. Encoded protein: CASSQDEPAGYQETQYF.

The J gene is TRBJ2-5, the V gene TRBV7-9; 8 nucleotides match TRBD1. The ends lost 4 bases at V and 1 base at J; junction bases unmatched: 5. CDR3 length equals 15 residues. CDR1 is SEHNR and CDR2 is FQNEAQ in the germline V gene (reference sequence). The CDR3 DNA follows: TGTGCCAGCAGCTCAACAGGGGGGACCCAAGAGACCCAGTACTTC. Its protein is CASSSTGGTQETQYF.

The CDR3 DNA reads TGTGCCAGCAGCTATGGACAGGGGGAATACAATGAGCAGTTCTTC. Its protein is CASSYGQGEYNEQFF. The chain has TRBV7-9 and TRBJ2-1; 10 bases are shared with TRBD1. Unmatched junction bases numbered 4, after V lost 4 bases and J lost 4 bases. CDR1 and CDR2 (germline): SEHNR, FQNEAQ (reference sequence). The CDR3 runs 15 residues.

This chain links TRBV5-1 with TRBJ2-7; maybe TRBD1 (5 bases). V lost 4 bases and J 3 bases, leaving 14 bases between the germline ends. In germline, CDR1 is SGHRS, CDR2 YFSETQ. The CDR3 is made up of 14 amino acids. The CDR3 nucleotides read TGCGCCAGCAGCCTACCGGACATAAGCTACGAGCAGTACTTC. Encoded protein: CASSLPDISYEQYF. Full variable domain (missing parts from reference TRBV5-1 and TRBJ2-7): KAGVTQTPRYLIKTRGQQVTLSCSPISGHRSVSWYQQTPGQGLQFLFEYFSETQRNKGNFPGRFSGRQFSNSRSEMNVSTLELGDSALYLCASSLPDISYEQYFGPGTRLTVT.

This clone occurred once. The chain couples TRBV5-8 to TRBJ2-7; 8 positions match TRBD2. The germline CDR1 and CDR2 sequences are SGHTS and YDEGEE. The CDR3 spans 14 residues. Germline trimming cut 6 bases from V and 3 bases from J; bases unmatched to any gene: 8. CDR3 sequence: CASNTGGGFYEQYF. DNA for the CDR3: TGTGCCAGCAACACGGGAGGGGGTTTCTACGAGCAGTACTTC.

This chain links TRBV11-2 with TRBJ1-5; TRBD1 matches at 7 bases. CDR1 and CDR2 (germline): SGHAT, FQNNGV. J lost 4 bases, V lost 4 bases, and 7 bases had no gene match. The CDR3 spans 15 residues. The CDR3 DNA follows: TGTGCCAGCAGCTCATCCGGGACAGCAAATCAGCCCCAGCATTTT. Encoded protein: CASSSSGTANQPQHF.

CDR3 amino acids: CSAISPTEAFF. The CDR3 DNA reads TGCAGTGCTATCTCTCCCACTGAAGCTTTCTTT. The chain combines TRBV20-1 with TRBJ1-1; D unresolved. The ends were cut back, 4 bases at V and 4 bases at J, with 7 bases in the middle. From germline, CDR1 is DFQATT and CDR2 SNEGSKA (reference sequence). The CDR3 consists of 11 residues.

The chain recombines TRBV6-2 or TRBV6-3 with TRBJ2-7, with 10 bases aligning to TRBD2. The V gene end was trimmed by 5 bases and the J gene end by 0 bases; junction bases not matched to a gene: 1. Germline-derived CDR1 and CDR2 are MNHEY and SVGEGT. The CDR3 length is 14 residues. CDR3 coding DNA: TGTGCCAGCAGTGCTAGCGGGAGCTCCTACGAGCAGTACTTC. As protein: CASSASGSSYEQYF.

This clone has only one observation. The V gene is TRBV5-1, the J gene TRBJ2-5; 7 bases match TRBD2. This CDR3 comprises 13 residues. The J segment lost 6 bases and the V segment lost 0 bases, leaving 2 bases of the junction unmatched. Germline V gives CDR1 SGHRS, CDR2 YFSETQ. DNA of the CDR3: TGCGCCAGCAGCTTGGAGGGAGGGAAGACCCAGTACTTC. Amino acid sequence: CASSLEGGKTQYF.

The V call is TRBV9, the J call TRBJ2-7; no clear D gene. V was clipped by 0 bases and J by 0 bases, with 10 bases between them. There are 15 residues in the CDR3. Germline CDR1 is SGDLS and CDR2 is YYNGEE. CDR3 in DNA: TGTGCCAGCAGCGTAGGCGCCTTAAGCTCCTACGAGCAGTACTTC. Residues: CASSVGALSSYEQYF.

This clone appeared a few times. The chain employs TRBV7-9 and TRBJ2-7; 8 nucleotides align to TRBD1. In germline, CDR1 is SEHNR, CDR2 FQNEAQ (reference sequence). CDR3 length: 12 residues. Trimming at V came to 8 bases and at J to 0 bases, leaving 0 bases not matched to a gene. CDR3 DNA: TGTGCCAGCGGACAGGGCTCCTACGAGCAGTACTTC. Encoded protein: CASGQGSYEQYF.

The chain is built from TRBV7-8 and TRBJ2-1, with D possibly TRBD2 on 6 matching bases. V lost 6 bases and J lost 4, with 16 bases in between. The CDR3 is 15 amino acids. Germline V gives CDR1 SGHVS, CDR2 FQNEAQ. CDR3 sequence (DNA): TGTGCCAGCAGTTCCAGCGGGCCTTCTTACAATGAGCAGTTCTTC. Protein sequence: CASSSSGPSYNEQFF.

This chain links TRBV7-2 with TRBJ2-7; TRBD1 agrees at 10 bases. The CDR3 has 15 amino acids. V was clipped by 5 bases and J by 5 bases; unmatched bases: 9. The germline CDR1 and CDR2 sequences are SGHTA and FQGNSA. CDR3 bases: TGTGCCAGCAGCCGGCGACAGGGGGCGAGGGACGAGCAGTACTTC. This gives the protein CASSRRQGARDEQYF.

J is TRBJ2-2 and V is TRBV5-6; 8 nucleotides match TRBD2. Germline trimming cut 4 bases from V and 7 bases from J; bases unmatched to any gene: 6. Germline V CDR1 and CDR2: SGHDT, YYEEEE. This CDR3 has 14 amino acids. The CDR3 is CASSPTSGGGELFF. The CDR3 DNA reads TGTGCCAGCAGCCCTACTAGCGGTGGCGGGGAGCTGTTTTTT.

The CDR3 bases are TGTGCCTGGAGTCCCCTGGGACAGGGAATGAACACTGAAGCTTTCTTT. This translates into CAWSPLGQGMNTEAFF. This chain joins TRBV30 and TRBJ1-1, with 9 bases lining up with TRBD1. This CDR3 has 16 amino acids. Looked up from germline, CDR1 is GTSNPN and CDR2 is SVGIG (reference sequence). J was trimmed by 0 bases and V by 2 bases; bases with no gene match: 7.

This chain joins TRBV10-3 and TRBJ1-3; D ambiguous. Germline assignment: CDR1 ENHRY and CDR2 SYGVKD. The V and J ends lost 5 bases and 4 bases respectively, with 12 bases between them. This CDR3 has 14 amino acids. CDR3 sequence (DNA): TGTGCCATCAGTCTAGGTGGCCTGGGAAACACCATATATTTT. Its translation is CAISLGGLGNTIYF.

The chain employs TRBV3-1 (or the pseudogene TRBV3-2) and TRBJ2-1; 12 nucleotides match TRBD2. CDR3 length equals 15 residues. From germline, CDR1 is LGHDT and CDR2 YNNKEL (reference sequence). Trimming removed 6 bases from V and 4 bases from J; junction bases left unmatched: 4. The CDR3 coding sequence is TGTGCCAGCAGAGACGGACTAGCGGGGTACAATGAGCAGTTCTTC. Translation: CASRDGLAGYNEQFF.

This rearrangement joins TRBV11-3 to TRBJ1-1; D perhaps matches TRBD1 (6 bases). The CDR3 loop spans 13 amino acids. Trimming removed 6 bases from V and 3 bases from J, with 11 bases in between. Germline V lookup: CDR1 SGHNT, CDR2 YENEEA. The CDR3, as DNA: TGTGCCAGCAGTGAACAGGGTGACACTGAAGCTTTCTTT. This encodes CASSEQGDTEAFF.

The chain has TRBV19 and TRBJ1-1; D gene ambiguous. Germline V gene lookup returns CDR1 LNHDA and CDR2 SQIVND (reference sequence). The CDR3 is 15 amino acids. Trimming stripped 5 bases from V and 6 bases from J, with 19 bases between. CDR3 region: CASSSEGARLAEAFF. CDR3 DNA sequence: TGTGCCAGTAGTTCCGAGGGAGCGCGGTTGGCTGAAGCTTTCTTT.

The chain carries TRBV27 and TRBJ1-2; TRBD1 matches 7 bases. This CDR3 has 14 amino acids. J was trimmed by 4 bases and V by 5 bases; bases with no gene match: 7. Germline V lookup: CDR1 MNHEY, CDR2 SMNVEV (reference sequence). DNA of the CDR3: TGTGCCAGCAGTCCCCTACAGGGGATCTATGGCTACACCTTC. The encoded protein is CASSPLQGIYGYTF.

The CDR3 sequence: CASSFALDRARETQYF. CDR3 bases: TGTGCCAGCAGCTTCGCCCTCGACAGGGCTCGAGAGACCCAGTACTTC. The chain employs TRBV7-9 and TRBJ2-5; the match to TRBD1 covers 7 bases. This CDR3 has 16 residues. V lost 3 bases to trimming and J lost 4 bases; unmatched junction nucleotides: 11. Germline V gives CDR1 SEHNR, CDR2 FQNEAQ (reference sequence).

The J gene is TRBJ2-1, the V gene TRBV6-5, with unresolved D. V lost 6 bases and J lost 5, with 11 bases in between. The length of the CDR3 is 13 residues. Germline values: CDR1 MNHEY, CDR2 SVGAGI. The CDR3 region has the DNA TGTGCCAGCAGAAATACAGCAAACAATGAGCAGTTCTTC. This encodes CASRNTANNEQFF.

This clone was found once. This chain joins TRBV23-1 and TRBJ1-5; 8 bases map to TRBD1. TRBV23-1 is an ORF for which the function is uncertain. The CDR3 contains 16 residues. The ends lost 7 bases at V and 4 bases at J; junction bases unmatched: 12. As DNA, the CDR3 is TGCGCCAGCAATCGACAGGGGCCAGAAATAAATCAGCCCCAGCATTTT. It translates to CASNRQGPEINQPQHF.

V and J are TRBV7-2 and TRBJ2-7; 11 bases line up with TRBD1. CDR1 and CDR2 (germline): SGHTA, FQGNSA. After removal of 2 bases from V and 3 bases from J, the junction contained 3 bases not matched to a gene. The CDR3 length is 15 residues. The CDR3 here is CASSLRGQGGYEQYF. Here the CDR3 DNA reads TGTGCCAGCAGCTTACGGGGACAGGGGGGCTACGAGCAGTACTTC.

This rearrangement joins TRBV19 to TRBJ2-1; TRBD1 matches at 9 bases. The CDR3 extends over 14 amino acids. V lost 3 bases and J lost 7; bases outside the gene matches: 4. Looked up from germline, CDR1 is LNHDA and CDR2 is SQIVND (reference sequence). This CDR3 reads CASSIGQGRNEQFF. In DNA, the CDR3 is TGTGCCAGTAGTATTGGACAGGGGCGTAATGAGCAGTTCTTC.

The rearrangement joins TRBV9 to TRBJ2-2; D might be TRBD2 (5 bases). The CDR3 is 13 amino acids. Germline assignment: CDR1 SGDLS and CDR2 YYNGEE. The V end lost 3 bases, the J end lost 9 bases, and 12 bases lay between the germline ends. This CDR3 is CASSGPGFRELFF. Here the CDR3 DNA reads TGTGCCAGCAGCGGACCGGGATTCCGGGAGCTGTTTTTT.

The rearrangement links TRBV21-1 to TRBJ2-7; TRBD2 is taken as the D call from the table, unchecked against the DNA. TRBV21-1 represents a pseudogene. There are 17 residues in the CDR3. The CDR3 protein is CASSVYGTSGREGEQYF. CDR3 bases: TGTGCCAGCAGCGTTTACGGGACTAGCGGGAGGGAGGGCGAGCAGTACTTC.

This rearrangement joins TRBV9 to TRBJ2-7; tentative D call: TRBD2 (7 bases). Germline V gene sequence: CDR1 SGDLS, CDR2 YYNGEE. CDR3 size: 16 residues. The V and J ends lost 4 bases and 5 bases respectively, with 22 bases between them. The chain's CDR3 is CASSPRGGPELDEQYF. The CDR3, as DNA: TGTGCCAGCAGCCCAAGGGGGGGCCCAGAACTCGACGAGCAGTACTTC.

The rearrangement joins TRBV19 to TRBJ1-1; D remains ambiguous. Germline CDR1 reads LNHDA; CDR2 reads SQIVND (reference sequence). This CDR3 spans 13 amino acids. The ends were cut back, 1 base at V and 4 bases at J, with 7 bases in the middle. Here the CDR3 DNA reads TGTGCCAGTAGTATAGGACTTATCACTGAAGCTTTCTTT. Translated, it gives CASSIGLITEAFF.

This chain joins TRBV7-2 and TRBJ2-1, with 9 positions matching TRBD2. CDR1 SGHTA and CDR2 FQGNSA come from the germline V gene. J was trimmed by 6 bases and V by 2 bases; bases with no gene match: 8. The CDR3 is 16 amino acids. This CDR3 is CASSLRASGIVNEQFF. The DNA for the CDR3 is TGTGCCAGCAGCTTACGGGCTAGCGGGATTGTCAATGAGCAGTTCTTC.

This sequence joins TRBV7-2 and TRBJ2-7; maybe TRBD2 (5 bases). The germline V and J ends were trimmed by 1 base and 0 bases, with 13 bases remaining between them. The CDR3 extends over 16 amino acids. Germline V gene data show CDR1 as SGHTA and CDR2 as FQGNSA. The DNA for the CDR3 is TGTGCCAGCAGCTTAGGGGGAGCGAGGTCCTCCTACGAGCAGTACTTC. Its protein product is CASSLGGARSSYEQYF.

V gene TRBV24-1 combines with J gene TRBJ2-4; D perhaps matches TRBD1 (6 bases). Trimming took off 3 bases at V and 0 bases at J, with 8 bases between the two ends. Germline V CDR1 and CDR2: KGHDR, SFDVKD. The CDR3 is made up of 15 amino acids. The CDR3 region is CATSDPQGAKNIQYF. The DNA of the CDR3 is TGTGCCACCAGTGATCCACAGGGAGCCAAAAACATTCAGTACTTC.